The entry that follows covers one T cell receptor (beta chain) sequence. The data were obtained in a study of technical replicates of blood from a few donors. Trimming removed 0 bases from V and 4 bases from J; junction bases left unmatched: 8. This CDR3 has 17 amino acids. The V gene's germline CDR1 is SEHNR and CDR2 FQNEAQ (reference sequence). Sequencing used immunoSEQ multiplex PCR; TCRdb keeps in-frame clones, though not all of them. The sample includes roughly 90,000 clones, approximately 95% seen only once; the top ten take more than 0.35%. Source material: T cells isolated from PBMCs. The rearrangement uses TRBV7-9 and TRBJ2-2, with 7 bases lining up with TRBD1. This TCR derives from a human donor in good health. The CDR3 region is CASSLALGQPGTGELFF. CDR3 DNA sequence: TGTGCCAGCAGCTTAGCGCTGGGACAGCCGGGCACCGGGGAGCTGTTTTTT.